The 30 T cell receptor beta chains presented below share a single source sample, sequenced in a study of blood T cell repertoires in COVID-19. The data were produced by immunoSEQ multiplex PCR, yet TCRdb's version contains in-frame clones alone and is incomplete. Of about 94,000 clones in the sample, 75% to 85% are singletons; the top ten hold roughly 19%. Source material: peripheral blood. The receptors stem from a human donor in a cohort sampled during active COVID-19.

Concerning this clone: At the DNA level, this CDR3 is encoded by other sequences in the same sample as well. The rearrangement uses TRBV3-1 (or the pseudogene TRBV3-2) and TRBJ1-2; 8 nucleotides align to TRBD1. The germline V gene encodes CDR1 LGHDT and CDR2 YNNKEL (reference sequence). The CDR3 runs to 14 residues. The ends lost 4 bases at V and 5 bases at J; junction bases unmatched: 6. The CDR3 DNA reads TGTGCCAGCAGCCCAGGGACAGGTGGTTATGGCTACACCTTC. Encoded protein: CASSPGTGGYGYTF.

The chain combines TRBV27 with TRBJ2-1, with TRBD2 matching 16 bases. Trimming cost V 5 bases and J 6 bases; bases outside gene matches: 10. The germline gives CDR1 MNHEY, CDR2 SMNVEV (reference sequence). This CDR3 has 18 amino acids. CDR3 nucleotide sequence: TGTGCCAGCAGTCCGCCTGGGACTAGCGGGAGGGCCGTCAATGAGCAGTTCTTC. Translating it yields CASSPPGTSGRAVNEQFF.

This chain joins TRBV6-5 and TRBJ2-7; 8 bases line up with TRBD1. Germline V CDR1 and CDR2: MNHEY, SVGAGI. V lost 5 bases to trimming and J lost 3 bases; unmatched junction nucleotides: 9. The CDR3 is made up of 15 amino acids. The CDR3 spells CASSLSGTGRYEQYF. The CDR3 DNA reads as TGTGCCAGCAGTCTTTCCGGGACAGGTCGCTACGAGCAGTACTTC.

The chain carries TRBV6-1 and TRBJ1-2; D gene uncertain. This CDR3 is 15 amino acids long. Germline V gene lookup returns CDR1 MNHNS and CDR2 SASEGT. V lost 1 base to trimming and J lost 2 bases, with 11 bases between them. The CDR3 is CASSEERLWNYGYTF. CDR3 coding DNA: TGTGCCAGCAGTGAAGAAAGACTCTGGAACTATGGCTACACCTTC.

This chain connects TRBV7-9 to TRBJ1-2; possible D gene TRBD1, 5 bases. With 5 bases removed from V and 0 bases from J, the gap between germline ends came to 19 bases. CDR3 length: 17 residues. Per germline, CDR1 SEHNR and CDR2 FQNEAQ (reference sequence). The CDR3 spells CASSPVEGFRANYGYTF. The CDR3 coding sequence is TGTGCCAGCAGCCCGGTGGAGGGGTTTCGAGCTAACTATGGCTACACCTTC.

This chain links TRBV19 with TRBJ1-1; D unclear. The CDR3 is made up of 13 amino acids. The germline V and J ends were trimmed by 5 bases and 1 base, with 8 bases remaining between them. From germline, CDR1 is LNHDA and CDR2 SQIVND (reference sequence). The CDR3, as DNA: TGTGCCAGTAGTGCATTCAGGAACACTGAAGCTTTCTTT. Its translation is CASSAFRNTEAFF.

CDR3 region: CASSEEQAAEAFF. CDR3 DNA sequence: TGCGCCAGCAGTGAGGAACAGGCGGCTGAAGCTTTCTTT. This chain links TRBV10-1 with TRBJ1-1; D may be TRBD1 (5 bases). The germline V gene has CDR1 WNHNN and CDR2 SYGVQD (reference sequence). Trimming cost V 2 bases and J 6 bases, with 10 bases left between them. This CDR3 is 13 amino acids long.

The genes are TRBV10-2 and TRBJ2-7; D unresolved. CDR3 length: 11 residues. V was cut by 7 bases and J by 2 bases, with 6 bases left in between. Looked up from germline, CDR1 is WSHSY and CDR2 is SAAADI. The CDR3 reads CASTSAYEQYF. For the CDR3, the DNA is TGCGCCAGCACTTCCGCCTACGAGCAGTACTTC.

As DNA, the CDR3 is TGTGCCAGCAGACAGCGGGGACTCTCCTACGAGCAGTACTTC. It encodes CASRQRGLSYEQYF. V is TRBV6-5 and J is TRBJ2-7, with 7 bases lining up with TRBD2. After removal of 6 bases from V and 0 bases from J, the junction contained 5 bases not matched to a gene. Per germline, CDR1 MNHEY and CDR2 SVGAGI. This CDR3 is built from 14 residues.

The rearrangement links TRBV9 to TRBJ1-2, with 8 bases aligning to TRBD1. Germline V gene lookup returns CDR1 SGDLS and CDR2 YYNGEE. J lost 0 bases, V lost 3 bases, and 10 bases had no gene match. The CDR3 has 17 residues. The CDR3 loop is CASSAAGTGDPNYGYTF. The CDR3 DNA follows: TGTGCCAGCAGCGCCGCCGGGACAGGAGACCCTAACTATGGCTACACCTTC.

The rearrangement joins TRBV5-5 to TRBJ2-7, with TRBD1 identical over 7 bases. Per germline, CDR1 SGHKS and CDR2 YYEKEE (reference sequence). This CDR3 spans 16 amino acids. V lost 0 bases to trimming and J lost 0 bases; unmatched junction nucleotides: 6. The CDR3 coding sequence is TGTGCCAGCAGCTTGGCCAGAGGGGGCTTCTCCTACGAGCAGTACTTC. Protein: CASSLARGGFSYEQYF. Full variable domain (outside the CDR3, taken from reference TRBV5-5 and TRBJ2-7): DAGVTQSPTHLIKTRGQQVTLRCSPISGHKSVSWYQQVLGQGPQFIFQYYEKEERGRGNFPDRFSARQFPNYSSELNVNALLLGDSALYLCASSLARGGFSYEQYFGPGTRLTVT.

The chain is built from TRBV11-2 and TRBJ1-2; no clear D. Germline CDR1 and CDR2: SGHAT and FQNNGV. The germline V and J ends were trimmed by 5 bases and 1 base, with 11 bases remaining between them. The CDR3 totals 14 residues. The CDR3 nucleotides are TGTGCCAGCAGCCGCCCCGGCGGTAACTATGGCTACACCTTC. Translation gives CASSRPGGNYGYTF.

This chain uses TRBV10-3 with TRBJ2-7; 11 bases are shared with TRBD2. J lost 3 bases, V lost 6 bases, and 4 bases had no gene match. The germline V gene has CDR1 ENHRY and CDR2 SYGVKD. This CDR3 is 14 amino acids long. Here the CDR3 reads CAIRASGRIYEQYF. Here the CDR3 DNA reads TGTGCCATCAGGGCTAGCGGGAGGATCTACGAGCAGTACTTC.

This clone was seen once. This rearrangement joins TRBV28 to TRBJ1-1, with 7 bases matching TRBD1. Losses at the gene ends were 7 bases for V and 5 bases for J; bases not matched to a gene: 16. The CDR3 is 16 amino acids. Per the germline V gene, CDR1 is MDHEN and CDR2 is SYDVKM. The CDR3 reads CASTIRRRQGRTEAFF. The CDR3 DNA sequence: TGTGCCAGCACCATACGCCGTAGACAGGGTAGGACTGAAGCTTTCTTT.

The chain has TRBV6-5 and TRBJ2-1, with 12 nucleotides matching TRBD1. The CDR3 spans 16 residues. V shed 4 bases and J 6 bases; nucleotides not matched to a gene: 7. CDR1 and CDR2 (germline): MNHEY, SVGAGI. CDR3: CASSSPGQGASNEQFF. As DNA, the CDR3 is TGTGCCAGCAGTTCCCCGGGACAGGGGGCTTCCAATGAGCAGTTCTTC.

The rearrangement links TRBV7-3 to TRBJ2-7, with TRBD2 matching over 8 bases. Per the germline V gene, CDR1 is SGHTA and CDR2 is FQGTGA. CDR3 size: 16 residues. J gave up 0 bases and V 5 bases, and 9 bases lay outside the gene matches. CDR3 DNA: TGTGCCAGCAGCCATTTTGGGACTAGGCTCTCCTACGAGCAGTACTTC. It yields the protein CASSHFGTRLSYEQYF.

The chain combines TRBV6-5 with TRBJ1-1, with 9 bases lining up with TRBD1. This CDR3 has 13 amino acids. J was trimmed by 4 bases and V by 6 bases; bases with no gene match: 3. Germline V gene lookup returns CDR1 MNHEY and CDR2 SVGAGI. The CDR3: CASRGQGLTEAFF. DNA of the CDR3: TGTGCCAGCAGGGGACAGGGCCTCACTGAAGCTTTCTTT.

The rearrangement links TRBV3-1 (or the pseudogene TRBV3-2) to TRBJ1-3, with D unresolved. This CDR3 region has 13 residues. V was shortened by 4 bases and J by 7 bases, with 11 bases between the two germline ends. Germline loops: CDR1 LGHDT, CDR2 YNNKEL (reference sequence). CDR3 amino acids: CASSRAAGNTIYF. In DNA, the CDR3 is TGTGCCAGCAGCCGGGCTGCAGGTAACACCATATATTTT.

The chain links TRBV6-5 to TRBJ2-7; perhaps TRBD1 as D (5 bases). The CDR3 is 15 residues long. The germline V gene has CDR1 MNHEY and CDR2 SVGAGI. V was clipped by 2 bases and J by 2 bases, with 13 bases between them. CDR3 DNA: TGTGCCAGCAGTTACAGTGCGCAGGGTCCCTACGAGCAGTACTTC. Translating gives CASSYSAQGPYEQYF.

The rearrangement uses TRBV16 and TRBJ2-7, with D possibly TRBD2 on 6 matching bases. The germline V gene has CDR1 KGHSY and CDR2 FQNENV. The CDR3 sequence is 15 residues long. V was pared by 0 bases and J by 7 bases, with 16 bases between. For the CDR3, the DNA is TGTGCCAGCAGCCAATCTAGGGGACGGGGGAGAGAGCAGTACTTC. This sequence encodes CASSQSRGRGREQYF. Filled out from reference TRBV16 and TRBJ2-7, the complete variable domain reads GEEVAQTPKHLVRGEGQKAKLYCAPIKGHSYVFWYQQVLKNEFKFLISFQNENVFDETGMPKERFSAKCLPNSPCSLEIQATKLEDSAVYFCASSQSRGRGREQYFGPGTRLTVT.

The chain is built from TRBV7-9 and TRBJ2-7; 7 bases align to TRBD1. The V and J ends lost 1 base and 6 bases, in that order; junction bases with no gene match: 12. Germline loops: CDR1 SEHNR, CDR2 FQNEAQ (reference sequence). The CDR3 covers 16 residues. CDR3 nucleotides: TGTGCCAGCAGCTTAGTGTTAGGGACAGATATTGCCGAGCAGTACTTC. Translation gives CASSLVLGTDIAEQYF.

CDR3: CASSLVDLSGANVLTF. The CDR3 DNA sequence: TGTGCCAGCAGCTTGGTTGACTTGTCTGGGGCCAACGTCCTGACTTTC. The V gene is TRBV5-6, the J gene TRBJ2-6, with D unresolved. The germline V and J ends were trimmed by 0 bases and 1 base, with 8 bases remaining between them. Per germline, CDR1 SGHDT and CDR2 YYEEEE. This CDR3 contains 16 residues.

This chain uses TRBV5-1 with TRBJ1-3, with a tentative D call TRBD1 (5 bases). The CDR3 is 15 residues long. Trimming left V 4 bases short and J 0 bases short, with 11 bases between. Germline V gives CDR1 SGHRS, CDR2 YFSETQ. In DNA, the CDR3 is TGCGCCAGCAGCCTACAGGCCCCCTCTGGAAACACCATATATTTT. Amino acids: CASSLQAPSGNTIYF. Looking up the rest from reference TRBV5-1 and TRBJ1-3 gives the full variable domain: KAGVTQTPRYLIKTRGQQVTLSCSPISGHRSVSWYQQTPGQGLQFLFEYFSETQRNKGNFPGRFSGRQFSNSRSEMNVSTLELGDSALYLCASSLQAPSGNTIYFGEGSWLTVV.

The chain employs TRBV3-1 (or the pseudogene TRBV3-2) and TRBJ2-7; 9 bases are shared with TRBD1. The CDR3 extends over 15 amino acids. CDR1 and CDR2 (germline): LGHDT, YNNKEL (reference sequence). With 4 bases clipped from V and 6 bases from J, the junction kept 10 bases outside the gene matches. CDR3 in DNA: TGTGCCAGCAGCCCGCCCGGGACAGGGAGGAGCGAGCAGTACTTC. This translates into CASSPPGTGRSEQYF.

V gene TRBV29-1 combines with J gene TRBJ1-2; D call uncertain. The length of the CDR3 is 13 residues. Germline V gives CDR1 SQVTM, CDR2 ANQGSEA. The germline V and J ends were trimmed by 0 bases and 1 base, with 6 bases remaining between them. This CDR3 reads CSVEDRINYGYTF. In nucleotides, the CDR3 is TGCAGCGTTGAAGACAGGATTAACTATGGCTACACCTTC.

The genes are TRBV23-1 and TRBJ1-2, with 9 positions matching TRBD1. TRBV23-1 is an open reading frame, and its role is uncertain. The ends lost 4 bases at V and 3 bases at J; junction bases unmatched: 9. The CDR3 spans 16 residues. CDR3 coding DNA: TGCGCCAGCAGTCCTCCGGGACAGGGCCCGTACTATGGCTACACCTTC. Its translation is CASSPPGQGPYYGYTF.

The V call is TRBV5-4, the J call TRBJ2-7; D is perhaps TRBD2 (6 bases). Germline V gives CDR1 SGHNT, CDR2 YYREEE (reference sequence). This CDR3 region has 15 residues. Trimming cost V 4 bases and J 3 bases, with 17 bases left between them. Written as DNA, the CDR3 is TGTGCCAGCAGCCCGGAGCGGGCGAGGCACTACGAGCAGTACTTC. This encodes CASSPERARHYEQYF.

This chain links TRBV2 with TRBJ1-6, with TRBD1 matching over 7 bases. The CDR3 runs 15 residues. Germline CDR1 SNHLY, CDR2 FYNNEI. Unmatched junction bases numbered 4, after V lost 4 bases and J lost 4 bases. The CDR3 is CASSVSGQYNSPLHF. CDR3 coding DNA: TGTGCCAGCAGTGTGTCGGGACAGTATAATTCACCCCTCCACTTT.

The chain carries TRBV10-3 and TRBJ2-5; 8 nucleotides agree with TRBD2. Trimming cost V 0 bases and J 3 bases; bases outside gene matches: 6. The length of the CDR3 is 16 residues. Germline CDR1 reads ENHRY; CDR2 reads SYGVKD. CDR3 region: CAISESRGLGEETQYF. In DNA form, the CDR3 reads TGTGCCATCAGTGAGTCTAGGGGACTAGGGGAAGAGACCCAGTACTTC.

This clone occurred once. The J gene is TRBJ2-7, the V gene TRBV7-6; 12 bases line up with TRBD2. CDR1 is SGHVS, CDR2 FNYEAQ, per germline. The CDR3 length is 19 residues. Trimming removed 1 base from V and 1 base from J; junction bases left unmatched: 11. The DNA of the CDR3 is TGTGCCAGCAGCTTAGAGCTCGCTAGCGGGAGGGCCGGGTCCTACGAGCAGTACTTC. Its protein product is CASSLELASGRAGSYEQYF.